This T cell receptor (beta chain) comes out of a study of blood T cell repertoires in COVID-19. Grouping used clinical history reported by participants in a survey and questionnaire. Recovered status applied to Cohort 3 donors who had two consecutive negative PCRs. It also applied to those with clearance or with symptom resolution. In the original processing: Amplification from reference gene primers served as the basis for estimated nucleated cell counts. The data were produced by immunoSEQ multiplex PCR, yet TCRdb's version contains in-frame clones alone and is incomplete. V, J and clone size were drawn from that table, and D and trimming were deduced from the DNA. Here the sample spans some 330,000 clones, approximately 88% being singletons. The CDR3 consists of 12 residues. Per the germline V gene, CDR1 is SQVTM and CDR2 is ANQGSEA. Trimming removed 6 bases at V and 4 bases at J, with 12 bases between.

Sequencing was carried out using PBMCs or T cells enriched from blood (not recorded which). The chain recombines TRBV29-1 with TRBJ1-1; possible D gene TRBD1, 5 bases. This sequence was found in a man in his thirties or forties who had recovered from COVID-19. For the CDR3, the DNA is TGCAGCGTCCTCAGGGAGGCCACTGAAGCTTTCTTT. Its translation: CSVLREATEAFF.